The 17 T cell receptor beta chains below all came from one sample that was sequenced in a study of PD-1 blockade in classical Hodgkin lymphoma. Only in-frame clones appear in the TCRdb table, and some are missing; sequencing was by immunoSEQ multiplex PCR. The sample shows some 60,000 clones, 85% to 90% of them seen only once. No patient escaped relapse after autologous stem cell transplantation, and brentuximab vedotin exposure varied. The sample here was peripheral blood mononuclear cells (PBMCs), taken at baseline. These receptor sequences come from a human donor with classical Hodgkin lymphoma.

This clone has a single count. The chain carries TRBV6-6 and TRBJ1-2; TRBD1 is a possible D gene (5 bases). Germline V lookup: CDR1 MNHNY, CDR2 SVGAGI (reference sequence). This CDR3 is built from 15 residues. The V end lost 3 bases, the J end lost 3 bases, and 14 bases lay between the germline ends. Here the CDR3 DNA reads TGTGCCAGCAGTTATGAGGGGAGGAGAGACTATGGCTACACCTTC. Amino acid sequence: CASSYEGRRDYGYTF.

The chain carries TRBV5-1 and TRBJ1-1; 7 nucleotides align to TRBD1. The J segment lost 3 bases and the V segment lost 4 bases, leaving 6 bases of the junction unmatched. Germline CDR1 reads SGHRS; CDR2 reads YFSETQ. CDR3 length equals 14 residues. The CDR3 protein is CASSRGTEDTEAFF. CDR3 nucleotide sequence: TGCGCCAGCAGCCGCGGGACAGAGGACACTGAAGCTTTCTTT.

This chain connects TRBV7-9 to TRBJ1-4; TRBD1 is a possible D gene (6 bases). V shed 3 bases and J shed 6 bases, with 17 bases lying between them. Germline CDR1 reads SEHNR; CDR2 reads FQNEAQ (reference sequence). The CDR3 has 16 amino acids. The chain's CDR3 is CASSLPDTGLDEKLFF. The CDR3 nucleotides read TGTGCCAGCAGCTTGCCGGACACAGGGTTGGATGAAAAACTGTTTTTT.

The gene calls are TRBV18 and TRBJ2-1; 8 bases align to TRBD1. After removal of 3 bases from V and 8 bases from J, the junction contained 12 bases not matched to a gene. Germline V lookup: CDR1 KGHSH, CDR2 LQKENI. This CDR3 comprises 16 residues. CDR3 coding DNA: TGTGCCAGCTCACCCTCCCTCCAGGGGGCTGAGGATGAGCAGTTCTTC. Translated, it gives CASSPSLQGAEDEQFF.

V gene TRBV7-8 combines with J gene TRBJ2-1; 9 bases align to TRBD2. The CDR3 is made up of 14 amino acids. Germline values: CDR1 SGHVS, CDR2 FQNEAQ. V lost 5 bases and J lost 3; bases outside the gene matches: 2. CDR3 nucleotide sequence: TGTGCCAGCAGCGCTAGCGGGGACTACAATGAGCAGTTCTTC. Translated, it gives CASSASGDYNEQFF.

This chain connects TRBV2 to TRBJ1-1; TRBD1 matches 8 bases. V lost 6 bases, J lost 4 bases, and 7 bases stayed unmatched. CDR1 and CDR2 (germline): SNHLY, FYNNEI. CDR3 length: 14 amino acids. The CDR3 here is CASRETGASTEAFF. The CDR3, as DNA: TGTGCCAGCAGGGAGACAGGGGCTAGCACTGAAGCTTTCTTT.

The rearrangement joins TRBV19 to TRBJ1-2; D is unresolved. Trimming removed 5 bases from V and 3 bases from J, with 22 bases in between. CDR1 LNHDA and CDR2 SQIVND come from the germline V gene (reference sequence). The CDR3 has 17 residues. CDR3 residues: CASSSLDGRSTHYGYTF. DNA of the CDR3: TGTGCCAGTAGTTCCCTGGACGGCCGGAGTACTCACTATGGCTACACCTTC.

This chain connects TRBV2 to TRBJ2-2; either TRBD1 or TRBD2 may supply D (6 bases each). CDR1 is SNHLY, CDR2 FYNNEI, per germline. This CDR3 spans 14 amino acids. Trimming pared 10 bases from V and 2 bases from J, leaving 14 bases between. The CDR3 protein is CAIWRGSNTGELFF. In DNA form, the CDR3 reads TGTGCCATCTGGAGGGGGTCCAACACCGGGGAGCTGTTTTTT.

The chain links TRBV7-3 to TRBJ2-1; D call uncertain. Trimming pared 4 bases from V and 10 bases from J, leaving 5 bases between. The CDR3 covers 10 residues. Germline V gene lookup returns CDR1 SGHTA and CDR2 FQGTGA. CDR3 residues: CASSSQEQFF. The CDR3 DNA reads TGTGCCAGCAGCTCCCAAGAGCAGTTCTTC.

This rearrangement joins TRBV5-4 to TRBJ1-2; a weak D match, TRBD1 (5 bases). The length of the CDR3 is 15 residues. Germline assignment: CDR1 SGHNT and CDR2 YYREEE (reference sequence). The germline V and J ends were trimmed by 2 bases and 1 base, with 12 bases remaining between them. The CDR3 DNA follows: TGTGCCAGCAGCTTTCGGACGACAGTTAACTATGGCTACACCTTC. Translated: CASSFRTTVNYGYTF.

This clone appeared a single time. The chain carries TRBV7-9 and TRBJ1-1, with D possibly being TRBD1 (5 bases). CDR3 size: 13 residues. Germline values: CDR1 SEHNR, CDR2 FQNEAQ (reference sequence). V lost 6 bases and J lost 8, with 16 bases in between. The CDR3 DNA sequence: TGTGCCAGCAGATCCCAAGCGGGGACCGAAGCTTTCTTT. Translation: CASRSQAGTEAFF.

J is TRBJ2-1 and V is TRBV18, with D tentatively TRBD2 (5 bases). Trimming took off 6 bases at V and 8 bases at J, with 11 bases between the two ends. CDR1 KGHSH and CDR2 LQKENI come from the germline V gene. The CDR3 is made up of 12 amino acids. CDR3 sequence: CASSRTRDEQFF. For the CDR3, the DNA is TGTGCCAGCTCGCGAACTAGGGATGAGCAGTTCTTC.

The chain uses TRBV9 and TRBJ2-3; TRBD2 matches at 7 bases. Germline assignment: CDR1 SGDLS and CDR2 YYNGEE. This CDR3 is built from 14 residues. Germline trimming cut 4 bases from V and 6 bases from J; bases unmatched to any gene: 8. CDR3 nucleotides: TGTGCCAGCAGCCCCCCTAGCGGAGCGGATACGCAGTATTTT. Its translation is CASSPPSGADTQYF.

V usage is TRBV6-5 and J usage is TRBJ2-7, with a tentative D call TRBD2 (6 bases). V dropped 7 bases and J dropped 4 bases, with 17 bases sitting between them. This CDR3 region has 14 residues. Germline loops: CDR1 MNHEY, CDR2 SVGAGI. This CDR3 reads CASTQAGGLYEQYF. The CDR3 nucleotides read TGTGCCAGCACCCAAGCGGGCGGCCTATACGAGCAGTACTTC.

The chain is built from TRBV29-1 and TRBJ2-3, with D uncertain. CDR3 length equals 11 residues. CDR1 is SQVTM and CDR2 is ANQGSEA in the germline V gene. The ends were cut back, 6 bases at V and 6 bases at J, with 10 bases in the middle. CDR3 sequence reads: CSVPLEDTQYF. The CDR3 DNA reads TGCAGCGTGCCTTTAGAGGATACGCAGTATTTT.

The rearrangement uses TRBV2 and TRBJ1-1; a weak D match, TRBD1 (5 bases). Trimming stripped 7 bases from V and 3 bases from J, with 12 bases between. The germline V gene encodes CDR1 SNHLY and CDR2 FYNNEI. The length of the CDR3 is 13 residues. CDR3 amino acids: CASTGTADTEAFF. DNA of the CDR3: TGTGCCAGCACGGGGACGGCGGACACTGAAGCTTTCTTT. Variable domain in full (rest from reference TRBV2 and TRBJ1-1): EPEVTQTPSHQVTQMGQEVILRCVPISNHLYFYWYRQILGQKVEFLVSFYNNEISEKSEIFDDQFSVERPDGSNFTLKIRSTKLEDSAMYFCASTGTADTEAFFGQGTRLTVV.

V gene TRBV18 combines with J gene TRBJ1-4; D gene unclear. Trimming took off 1 base at V and 3 bases at J, with 3 bases between the two ends. Germline CDR1 KGHSH, CDR2 LQKENI. CDR3 length: 13 amino acids. In DNA form, the CDR3 reads TGTGCCAGCTCACCACGGTCTAATGAAAAACTGTTTTTT. Encoded protein: CASSPRSNEKLFF.